This TCR beta chain stems from a study of breast tumors, draining lymph nodes, adjacent tissues. Only a few counts were recorded for this clonotype. V was pared by 3 bases and J by 3 bases, with 14 bases between. The CDR3 contains 15 residues. Germline CDR1 and CDR2: KGHSH and LQKENI. TCRdb re-derived calls from the multiplex PCR reads in MiXCR, one entry per CDR3 protein. The sample has about 110,000 distinct CDR3 sequences, roughly 33% seen once. Breast cancer patients provided tissue from their axillary draining lymph nodes. Material: axillary lymph node tissue. This receptor was taken from a female donor with breast cancer. Some clones in this sample may be carry-over from other donors' samples. This chain connects TRBV18 to TRBJ2-5; possible D gene TRBD2, 6 bases. This CDR3 is CASSPGGRGKETQYF. The CDR3 region has the DNA TGTGCCAGCTCACCCGGGGGACGGGGAAAAGAGACCCAGTACTTC.